The rows below give T cell receptor beta chains drawn from one sample of a study of blood T cell repertoires in COVID-19. Here immunoSEQ multiplex PCR was the method, and the copy in TCRdb shows in-frame clones only, minus some. The top ten hold more than 8% of the sample, which has under 50,000 clones, approximately 85% seen once. Sequences were obtained from peripheral blood. These receptors were obtained from a human donor in a cohort sampled during active COVID-19. Both conserved end residues are part of each CDR3.

v_gene	CDR3aa
TRBV12-3/TRBV12-4	CASTHSKAEAFF
TRBV5-1	CASSRESQETQYF
TRBV18	CASSPPQGNEKLFF
TRBV18	CASSPQVSSYNEQFF
TRBV3-1/TRBV3-2	CASSQPLRNTEAFF
TRBV6-2/TRBV6-3	CASSWPGRGVYEQYF
TRBV28	CASSPRGQGNSPLHF
TRBV5-8	CASSDPGGRLTEAFF
TRBV6-5	CASSTTGGFGNEQFF
TRBV18	CASSQGQGNTYEQYF
TRBV7-2	CASTLAVGTQNTGELFF
TRBV18	CASSPRDRDVTGELFF
TRBV7-2	CASSDGPGTEAFF
TRBV7-9	CASSLRQGLGYTF
TRBV6-2/TRBV6-3	CASSYSSSGTDDSYEQYF